The T cell receptor (beta chain) under discussion was sequenced for a study of patients and donors after allogeneic stem cell transplantation. V lost 1 base to trimming and J lost 5 bases, with 8 bases between them. Germline CDR1 and CDR2: LGHNA and YSLEER. The CDR3 loop spans 14 amino acids. MiXCR was run by TCRdb on the RT-PCR reads, yielding one entry per CDR3 protein. The sample shows approximately 98,000 distinct CDR3 sequences, over 30% of them seen only once. This receptor was identified in a human donor who was either an allogeneic HSCT recipient or a stem cell or donor lymphocyte infusion donor (not recorded which). It is not recorded whose cells these are; they may come from a transplant donor. The gene calls are TRBV4-3 and TRBJ1-4, with D perhaps TRBD1 (5 bases). Sequenced material: blood, either unsorted or a sorted T cell fraction (not recorded which). DNA for the CDR3: TGCGCCAGCAGCCAAGGACAGCCCAATGAAAAACTGTTTTTT. It specifies CASSQGQPNEKLFF.